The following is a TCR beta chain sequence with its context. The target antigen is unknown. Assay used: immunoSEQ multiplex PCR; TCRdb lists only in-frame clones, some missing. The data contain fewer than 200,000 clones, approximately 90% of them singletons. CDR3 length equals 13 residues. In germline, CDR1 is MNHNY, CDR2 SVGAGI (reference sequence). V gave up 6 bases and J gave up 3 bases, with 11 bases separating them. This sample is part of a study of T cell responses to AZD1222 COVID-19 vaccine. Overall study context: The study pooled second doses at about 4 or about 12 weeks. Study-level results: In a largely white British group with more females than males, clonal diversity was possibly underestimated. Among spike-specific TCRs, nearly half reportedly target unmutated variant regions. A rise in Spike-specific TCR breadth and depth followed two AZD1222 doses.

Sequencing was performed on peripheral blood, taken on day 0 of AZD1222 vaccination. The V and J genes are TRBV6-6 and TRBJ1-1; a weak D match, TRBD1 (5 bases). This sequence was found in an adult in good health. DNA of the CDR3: TGTGCCAGCAGCACTCCAGGGTACACTGAAGCTTTCTTT. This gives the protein CASSTPGYTEAFF.